The entry below describes one T cell receptor beta chain. This entry is derived from a study of cytomegalovirus exposure and HLA in healthy donors. Study as a whole: From donors who were HLA-typed, an early data release held approximately 91 million unique TCRs.

CDR1 is SEHNR, CDR2 FQNEAQ, per germline (reference sequence). The J segment lost 5 bases and the V segment lost 5 bases, leaving 9 bases of the junction unmatched. The CDR3 runs to 15 residues. With 60 Vbeta and 13 Jbeta primers, the PCR was carried out. This table comes from immunoSEQ multiplex PCR, and its TCRdb copy is limited to in-frame clones, with some not included. Found here are 150,000 to 200,000 clones, about 77% of them singletons; the top ten hold roughly 2.3%. The TCR sequence derives from a man in his fifties or sixties in good health and CMV-seronegative. Material: PBMCs. The chain couples TRBV7-9 to TRBJ2-5, with 9 bases lining up with TRBD1. CDR3 in amino acids: CASSHTDRGGETQYF. The CDR3 nucleotides are TGTGCCAGCAGCCACACGGACAGGGGAGGTGAGACCCAGTACTTC.